This TCR beta chain was observed in a study of blood T cell repertoires in COVID-19. Background on the study: T cells, B-cell-depleted T cells, or PBMCs supplied cDNA or gDNA.

There are 15 residues in the CDR3. V lost 5 bases to trimming and J lost 6 bases; unmatched junction nucleotides: 10. Germline CDR1 GTSNPN, CDR2 SVGIG (reference sequence). Authors' methods: Amplification of reference gene primers provided the estimated nucleated cell counts. The method was immunoSEQ multiplex PCR; TCRdb's version includes in-frame clones alone and lacks a portion of them. Clonal size and the V and J genes are those of that table, whereas D and trimming came from the DNA. The data contain about 200,000 clones, 84% of them singletons. The rearrangement uses TRBV30 and TRBJ1-6, with TRBD1 matching over 7 bases. Source material: PBMCs or T cells enriched from blood (not recorded which). The clonotype originates from a woman aged 30 to 39 who had been exposed to COVID-19. This chain's CDR3 is CAWGSGYRGNSPLHF. CDR3 coding DNA: TGTGCCTGGGGCAGCGGGTACAGGGGTAATTCACCCCTCCACTTT.